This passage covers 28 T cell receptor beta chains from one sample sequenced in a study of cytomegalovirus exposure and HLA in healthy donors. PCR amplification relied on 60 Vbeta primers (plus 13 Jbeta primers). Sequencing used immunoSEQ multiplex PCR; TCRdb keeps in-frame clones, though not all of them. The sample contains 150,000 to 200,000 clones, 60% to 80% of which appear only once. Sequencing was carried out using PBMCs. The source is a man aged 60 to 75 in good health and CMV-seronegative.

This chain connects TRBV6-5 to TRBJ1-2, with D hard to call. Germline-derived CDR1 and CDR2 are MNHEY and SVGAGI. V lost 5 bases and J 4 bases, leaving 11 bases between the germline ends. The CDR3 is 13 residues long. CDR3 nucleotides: TGTGCCAGCAGTCGCGGACTTACCTATGGCTACACCTTC. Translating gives CASSRGLTYGYTF.

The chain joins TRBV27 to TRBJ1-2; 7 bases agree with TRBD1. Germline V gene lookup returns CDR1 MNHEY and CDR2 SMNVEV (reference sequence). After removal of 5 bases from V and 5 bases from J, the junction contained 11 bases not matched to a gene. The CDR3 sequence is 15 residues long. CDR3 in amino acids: CASSPKTGPFYGYTF. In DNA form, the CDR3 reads TGTGCCAGCAGTCCAAAGACAGGGCCTTTTTATGGCTACACCTTC.

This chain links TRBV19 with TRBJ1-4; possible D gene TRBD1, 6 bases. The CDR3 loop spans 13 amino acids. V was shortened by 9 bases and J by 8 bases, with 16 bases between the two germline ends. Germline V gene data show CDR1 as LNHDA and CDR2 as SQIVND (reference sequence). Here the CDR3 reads CASATGLEEKLFF. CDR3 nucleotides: TGTGCCAGCGCTACAGGGCTTGAGGAAAAACTGTTTTTT.

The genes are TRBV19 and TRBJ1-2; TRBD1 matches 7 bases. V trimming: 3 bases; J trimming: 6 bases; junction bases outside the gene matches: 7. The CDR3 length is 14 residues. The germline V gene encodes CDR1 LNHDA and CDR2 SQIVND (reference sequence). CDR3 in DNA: TGTGCCAGTAGTATCGGACAGGCCGGGAATGGCTACACCTTC. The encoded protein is CASSIGQAGNGYTF.

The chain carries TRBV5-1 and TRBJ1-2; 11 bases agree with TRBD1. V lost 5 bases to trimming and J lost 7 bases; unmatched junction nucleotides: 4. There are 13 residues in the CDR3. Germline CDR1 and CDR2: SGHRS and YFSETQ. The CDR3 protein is CASSAGQGGGYTF. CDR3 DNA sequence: TGCGCCAGCAGTGCGGGACAGGGGGGTGGCTACACCTTC.

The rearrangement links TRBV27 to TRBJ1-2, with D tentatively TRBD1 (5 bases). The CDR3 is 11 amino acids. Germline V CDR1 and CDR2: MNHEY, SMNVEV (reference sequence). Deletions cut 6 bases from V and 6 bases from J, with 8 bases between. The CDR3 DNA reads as TGTGCCAGCAGCGAAGGGGATGGCTACACCTTC. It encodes CASSEGDGYTF.

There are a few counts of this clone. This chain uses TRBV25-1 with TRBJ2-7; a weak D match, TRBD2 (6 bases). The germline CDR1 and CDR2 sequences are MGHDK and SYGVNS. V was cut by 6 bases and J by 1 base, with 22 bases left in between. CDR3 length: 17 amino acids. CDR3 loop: CASSLTGLRHDSYEQYF. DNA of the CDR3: TGTGCCAGCAGCCTAACGGGACTTCGACACGATTCCTACGAGCAGTACTTC.

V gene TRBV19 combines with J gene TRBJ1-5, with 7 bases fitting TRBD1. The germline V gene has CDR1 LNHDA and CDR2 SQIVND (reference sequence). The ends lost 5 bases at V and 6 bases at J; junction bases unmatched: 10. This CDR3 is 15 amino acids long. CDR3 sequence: CASSGEQGISQPQHF. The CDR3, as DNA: TGTGCCAGTAGTGGGGAACAGGGGATAAGTCAGCCCCAGCATTTT.

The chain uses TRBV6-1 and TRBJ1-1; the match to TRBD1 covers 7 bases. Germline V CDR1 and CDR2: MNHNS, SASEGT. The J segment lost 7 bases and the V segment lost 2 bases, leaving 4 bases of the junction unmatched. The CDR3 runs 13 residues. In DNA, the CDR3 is TGTGCCAGCAGTGAAAGCAGGGGGGTTGAAGCTTTCTTT. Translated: CASSESRGVEAFF.

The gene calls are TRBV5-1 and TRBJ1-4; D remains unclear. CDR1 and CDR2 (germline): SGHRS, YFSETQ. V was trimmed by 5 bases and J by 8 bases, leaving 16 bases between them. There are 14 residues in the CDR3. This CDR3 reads CASSMYGDGEKLFF. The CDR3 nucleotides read TGCGCCAGCAGTATGTACGGGGATGGGGAAAAACTGTTTTTT.

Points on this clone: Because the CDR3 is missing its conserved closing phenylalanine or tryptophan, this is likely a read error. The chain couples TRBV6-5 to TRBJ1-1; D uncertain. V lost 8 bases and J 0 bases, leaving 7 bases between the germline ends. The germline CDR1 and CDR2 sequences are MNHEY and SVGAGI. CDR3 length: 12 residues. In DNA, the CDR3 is TGTGCCAGCGGGAGAGTGAACACTGAAGCTTTCTCT. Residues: CASGRVNTEAFS.

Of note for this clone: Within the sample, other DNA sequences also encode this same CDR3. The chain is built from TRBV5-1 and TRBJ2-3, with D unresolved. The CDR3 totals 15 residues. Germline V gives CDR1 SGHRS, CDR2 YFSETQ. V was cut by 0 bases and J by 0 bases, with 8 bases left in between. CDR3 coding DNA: TGCGCCAGCAGCTTGGATAGTCTTAGCACAGATACGCAGTATTTT. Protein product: CASSLDSLSTDTQYF.

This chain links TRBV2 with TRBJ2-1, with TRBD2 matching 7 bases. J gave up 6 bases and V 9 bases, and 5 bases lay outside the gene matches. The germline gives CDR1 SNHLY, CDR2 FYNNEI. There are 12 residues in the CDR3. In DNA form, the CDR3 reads TGTGCCAGTCGGGGAGGGAGCAATGAGCAGTTCTTC. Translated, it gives CASRGGSNEQFF.

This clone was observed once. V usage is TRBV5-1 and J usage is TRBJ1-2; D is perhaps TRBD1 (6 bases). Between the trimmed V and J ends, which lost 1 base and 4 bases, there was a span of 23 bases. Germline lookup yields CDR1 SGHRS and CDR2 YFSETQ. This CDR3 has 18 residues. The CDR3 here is CASSLLDTAGASFYGYTF. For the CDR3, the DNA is TGCGCCAGCAGCTTGCTCGATACCGCAGGGGCCAGTTTCTATGGCTACACCTTC.

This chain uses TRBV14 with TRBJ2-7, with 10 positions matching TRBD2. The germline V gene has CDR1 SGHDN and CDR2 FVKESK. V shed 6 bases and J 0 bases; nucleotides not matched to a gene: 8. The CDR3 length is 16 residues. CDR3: CASSRTLAGGSYEQYF. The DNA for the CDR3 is TGTGCCAGCAGTCGCACCTTAGCGGGGGGCTCCTACGAGCAGTACTTC.

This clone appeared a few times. The CDR3 sequence is CAIRAGTGSSYNEQFF. Here the CDR3 DNA reads TGTGCCATCAGAGCCGGGACAGGGAGCTCCTACAATGAGCAGTTCTTC. This chain uses TRBV10-3 with TRBJ2-1, with TRBD1 matching over 9 bases. This CDR3 comprises 16 residues. Germline V gene sequence: CDR1 ENHRY, CDR2 SYGVKD. Trimming took 6 bases from V and 0 from J; bases not matched to a gene: 6.

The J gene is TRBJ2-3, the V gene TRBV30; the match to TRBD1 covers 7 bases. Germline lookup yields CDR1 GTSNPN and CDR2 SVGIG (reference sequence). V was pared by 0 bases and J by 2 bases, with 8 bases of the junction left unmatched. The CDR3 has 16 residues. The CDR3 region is CAWSVPVTGNTDTQYF. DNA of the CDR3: TGTGCCTGGAGTGTACCAGTGACAGGGAACACAGATACGCAGTATTTT.

CDR3: CASSFPSTGTYGYTF. The DNA of the CDR3 is TGTGCCAGCAGCTTTCCATCGACAGGGACCTATGGCTACACCTTC. The chain uses TRBV5-6 and TRBJ1-2; 7 positions agree with TRBD1. CDR1 SGHDT and CDR2 YYEEEE come from the germline V gene. The CDR3 spans 15 residues. V lost 2 bases and J lost 4; bases outside the gene matches: 8.

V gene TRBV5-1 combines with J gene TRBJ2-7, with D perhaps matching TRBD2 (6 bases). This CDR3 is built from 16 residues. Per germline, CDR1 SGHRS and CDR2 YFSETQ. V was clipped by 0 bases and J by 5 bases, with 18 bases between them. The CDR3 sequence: CASSLDGTPGADEQYF. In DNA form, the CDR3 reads TGCGCCAGCAGCTTGGATGGGACTCCCGGGGCTGACGAGCAGTACTTC.

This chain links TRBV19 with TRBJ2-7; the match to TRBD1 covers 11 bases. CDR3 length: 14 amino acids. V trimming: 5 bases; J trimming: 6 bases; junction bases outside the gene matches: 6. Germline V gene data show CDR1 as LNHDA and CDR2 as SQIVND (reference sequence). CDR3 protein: CASSGSGTGGEQYF. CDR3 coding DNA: TGTGCCAGTAGTGGCTCCGGGACAGGGGGCGAGCAGTACTTC.

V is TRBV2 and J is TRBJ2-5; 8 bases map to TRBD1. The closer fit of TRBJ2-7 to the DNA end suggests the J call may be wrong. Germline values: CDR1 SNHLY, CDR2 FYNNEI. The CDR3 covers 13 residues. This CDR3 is CASSIGQGYEQYF. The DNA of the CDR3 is TGTGCCAGCAGTATCGGACAGGGCTACGAGCAGTACTTC.

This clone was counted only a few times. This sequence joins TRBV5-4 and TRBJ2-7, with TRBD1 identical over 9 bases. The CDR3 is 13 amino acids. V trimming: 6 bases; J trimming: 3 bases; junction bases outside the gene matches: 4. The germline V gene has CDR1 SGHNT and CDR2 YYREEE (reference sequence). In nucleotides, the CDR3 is TGTGCCAGCACCCGACAGGGGGTCTACGAGCAGTACTTC. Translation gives CASTRQGVYEQYF.

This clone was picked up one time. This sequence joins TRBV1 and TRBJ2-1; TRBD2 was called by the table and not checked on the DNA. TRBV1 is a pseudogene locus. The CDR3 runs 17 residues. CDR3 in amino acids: CTSSQRVLAGVYNEQFF. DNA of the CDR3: TGCACCAGCAGCCAAAGGGTCTTAGCGGGGGTTTACAATGAGCAGTTCTTC.

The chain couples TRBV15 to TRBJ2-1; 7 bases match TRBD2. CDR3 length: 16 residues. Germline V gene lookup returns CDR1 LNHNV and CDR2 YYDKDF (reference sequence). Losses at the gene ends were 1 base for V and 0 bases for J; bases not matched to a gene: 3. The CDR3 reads CATSRGRLASYNEQFF. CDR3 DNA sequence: TGTGCCACCAGCAGAGGGAGACTAGCCTCCTACAATGAGCAGTTCTTC. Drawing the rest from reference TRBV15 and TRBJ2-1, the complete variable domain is DAMVIQNPRYQVTQFGKPVTLSCSQTLNHNVMYWYQQKSSQAPKLLFHYYDKDFNNEADTPDNFQSRRPNTSFCFLDIRSPGLGDTAMYLCATSRGRLASYNEQFFGPGTRLTVL.

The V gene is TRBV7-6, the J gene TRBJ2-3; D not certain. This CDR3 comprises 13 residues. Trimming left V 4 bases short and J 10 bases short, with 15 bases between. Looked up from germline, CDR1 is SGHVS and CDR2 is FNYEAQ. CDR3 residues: CASSSLSVSPQYF. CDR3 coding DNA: TGTGCCAGCAGCTCCCTATCCGTCTCTCCGCAGTATTTT.

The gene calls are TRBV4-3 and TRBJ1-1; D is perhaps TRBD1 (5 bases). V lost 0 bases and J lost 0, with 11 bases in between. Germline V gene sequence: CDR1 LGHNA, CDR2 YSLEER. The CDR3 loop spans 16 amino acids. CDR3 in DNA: TGCGCCAGCAGCCAAGATAAGGGGATCATGAACACTGAAGCTTTCTTT. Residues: CASSQDKGIMNTEAFF.

The CDR3 coding sequence is TGTGCCAGCAGCTTAGCGCTCTGGACTAGCGGGAGGGCGGGCGAGCAGTACTTC. Its protein product is CASSLALWTSGRAGEQYF. This chain uses TRBV7-2 with TRBJ2-7, with 15 bases matching TRBD2. V was clipped by 0 bases and J by 6 bases; unmatched bases: 9. CDR3 length: 18 residues. The germline gives CDR1 SGHTA, CDR2 FQGNSA.

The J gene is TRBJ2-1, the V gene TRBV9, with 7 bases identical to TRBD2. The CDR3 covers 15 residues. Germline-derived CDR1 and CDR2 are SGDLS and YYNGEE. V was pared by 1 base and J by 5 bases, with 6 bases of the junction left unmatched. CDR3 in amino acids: CASSVSSGTHNEQFF. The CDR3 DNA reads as TGTGCCAGCAGCGTATCCAGCGGGACCCACAATGAGCAGTTCTTC. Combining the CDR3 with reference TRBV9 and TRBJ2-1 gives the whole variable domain DSGVTQTPKHLITATGQRVTLRCSPRSGDLSVYWYQQSLDQGLQFLIQYYNGEERAKGNILERFSAQQFPDLHSELNLSSLELGDSALYFCASSVSSGTHNEQFFGPGTRLTVL.